This TCR beta chain stems from a study of blood T cell repertoires in COVID-19. Whole-study context: Acute and convalescent COVID-19 samples came from the United States, Italy and Spain.

In the authors' methods: Estimation of nucleated cell counts relied on the amplification of reference gene primers. TCRdb keeps only in-frame clones here, not all; method: immunoSEQ multiplex PCR. The DNA gave D and trimming, while V, J and clone size come from that table. The data hold about 21,000 clones, with 83% observed a single time. The CDR3 extends over 17 amino acids. CDR1 MGHRA and CDR2 YSYEKL come from the germline V gene. Trimming removed 1 base from V and 1 base from J, with 14 bases in between. Input material: peripheral blood. This chain connects TRBV4-1 to TRBJ1-5; D gene unclear. The clonotype was recovered from a human donor in a cohort sampled during active COVID-19. The CDR3 nucleotides read TGCGCCAGCAGCCAAGTAATCTCGGGGAGCAGCAATCAGCCCCAGCATTTT. Translation: CASSQVISGSSNQPQHF.